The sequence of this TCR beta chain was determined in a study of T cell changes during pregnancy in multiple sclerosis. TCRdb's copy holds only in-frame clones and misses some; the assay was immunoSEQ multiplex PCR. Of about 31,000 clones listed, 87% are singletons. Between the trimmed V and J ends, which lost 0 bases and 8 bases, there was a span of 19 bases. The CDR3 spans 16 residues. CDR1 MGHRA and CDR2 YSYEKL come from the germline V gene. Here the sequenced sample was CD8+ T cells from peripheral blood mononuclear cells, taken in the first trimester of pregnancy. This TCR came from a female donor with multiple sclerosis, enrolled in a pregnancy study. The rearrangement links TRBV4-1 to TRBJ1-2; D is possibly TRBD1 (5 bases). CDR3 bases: TGCGCCAGCAGCCAAGATGATCAAGGGGAGGAAGGCGGCTACACCTTC. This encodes CASSQDDQGEEGGYTF.